This paragraph reports one T cell receptor (beta chain). Its specificity is not known. The data were taken from a study of vaccination effects on CD4 cells after COVID-19. Study as a whole: Two-dose BNT162b2 or mRNA-1273 vaccination was given to participants. Findings and caveats of the study: Among infection- and vaccine-induced clones, marked clonal contraction occurred late after vaccination.

Ahead of sequencing, the ViraFEST assay grew antigen-specific CD4+ T cells using viral peptide pools. Investigators separated out CD4+ T cells once less than 11 days of culture had passed. Nucleocapsid antibodies were negative in the vaccine recipients, who had never had SARS-CoV-2 infection. PBMC cultures contained over 1.5 million cells per well, 7.5 to 10 IU/ml IL-2 and around 9.4 ug/ml peptides. Both day 3 and day 7 saw half the medium replaced with IL-2 medium. Here immunoSEQ multiplex PCR was the method, and the copy in TCRdb shows in-frame clones only, minus some. The repertoire holds tens of thousands of clones, with 78% as singletons. The receptor's source is a human donor who received a COVID-19 vaccine. Source: CD4+ T cells from PBMCs cultured with SARS-CoV-2 spike peptides, taken before COVID-19 vaccination.

The DNA for the CDR3 is TGTGCCAGCAGCCAAGATGTACCCAGCGGGGGAGTAGATACGCAGTATTTT. Amino acid sequence: CASSQDVPSGGVDTQYF. The chain is built from TRBV3-1 (or the pseudogene TRBV3-2) and TRBJ2-3; TRBD2 agrees at 8 bases. CDR3 length: 17 residues. CDR1 LGHDT and CDR2 YNNKEL come from the germline V gene (reference sequence). V shed 0 bases, J shed 5 bases, and the junction held 10 bases outside the gene matches.